This T cell receptor (beta chain) was recovered during a study of beta chain features in type 1 diabetes. Germline CDR1 reads ENHRY; CDR2 reads SYGVKD. Trimming took 8 bases from V and 10 from J, leaving 14 bases between them. The CDR3 sequence is 11 residues long. Notes on the study in general: The naive, central memory and Treg TCRB repertoires showed an apparent similarity that was greater among patients than among healthy donors. Type 1 diabetes patients had TCRB CDR3s that were shorter (moderately but significantly so) in all four CD4+ subsets.

The authors reverse transcribed all of the isolated RNA, so sequencing captured expressed TCRB transcripts. About 1 million reads, on average, came from each of the stem cell-like memory T cell samples. Clones were sequenced by immunoSEQ multiplex PCR, and TCRdb holds only the in-frame ones, with some missing. This table holds roughly 15,000 clones, approximately 76% found once. A note on this clone: Its target is unknown.

The rearrangement links TRBV10-3 to TRBJ1-2, with D perhaps matching TRBD1 (5 bases). The receptor was isolated from a woman aged 18-29 years with type 1 diabetes. Sequenced sample: stem cell memory CD4+ T cells from blood. The DNA for the CDR3 is TGTGCCATCCGCGGGGGTCCGGCCTACACCTTC. Translated: CAIRGGPAYTF.